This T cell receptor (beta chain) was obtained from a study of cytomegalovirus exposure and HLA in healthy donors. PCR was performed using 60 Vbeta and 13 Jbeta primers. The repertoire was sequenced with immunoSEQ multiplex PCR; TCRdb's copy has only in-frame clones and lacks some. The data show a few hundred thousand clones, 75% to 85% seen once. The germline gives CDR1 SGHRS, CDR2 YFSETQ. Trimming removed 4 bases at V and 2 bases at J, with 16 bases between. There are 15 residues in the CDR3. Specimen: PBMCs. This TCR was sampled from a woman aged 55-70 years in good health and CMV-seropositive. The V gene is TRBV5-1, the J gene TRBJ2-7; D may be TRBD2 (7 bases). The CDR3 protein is CASSLQSGGPYEQYF. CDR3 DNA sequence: TGCGCCAGCAGCCTACAGTCCGGGGGGCCCTACGAGCAGTACTTC.